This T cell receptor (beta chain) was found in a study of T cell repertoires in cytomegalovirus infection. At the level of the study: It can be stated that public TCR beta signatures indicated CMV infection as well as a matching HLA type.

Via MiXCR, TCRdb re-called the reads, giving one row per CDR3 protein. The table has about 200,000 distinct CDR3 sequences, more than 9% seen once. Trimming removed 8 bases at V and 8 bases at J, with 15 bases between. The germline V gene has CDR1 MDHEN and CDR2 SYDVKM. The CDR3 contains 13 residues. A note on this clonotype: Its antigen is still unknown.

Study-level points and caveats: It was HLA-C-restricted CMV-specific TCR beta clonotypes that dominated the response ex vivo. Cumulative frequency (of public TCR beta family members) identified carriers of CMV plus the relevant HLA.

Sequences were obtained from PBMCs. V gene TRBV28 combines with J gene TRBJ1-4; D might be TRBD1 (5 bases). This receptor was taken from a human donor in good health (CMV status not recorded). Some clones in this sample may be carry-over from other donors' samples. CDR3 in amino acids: CASELQGGEKLFF. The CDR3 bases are TGTGCCAGCGAACTCCAGGGTGGGGAAAAACTGTTTTTT.